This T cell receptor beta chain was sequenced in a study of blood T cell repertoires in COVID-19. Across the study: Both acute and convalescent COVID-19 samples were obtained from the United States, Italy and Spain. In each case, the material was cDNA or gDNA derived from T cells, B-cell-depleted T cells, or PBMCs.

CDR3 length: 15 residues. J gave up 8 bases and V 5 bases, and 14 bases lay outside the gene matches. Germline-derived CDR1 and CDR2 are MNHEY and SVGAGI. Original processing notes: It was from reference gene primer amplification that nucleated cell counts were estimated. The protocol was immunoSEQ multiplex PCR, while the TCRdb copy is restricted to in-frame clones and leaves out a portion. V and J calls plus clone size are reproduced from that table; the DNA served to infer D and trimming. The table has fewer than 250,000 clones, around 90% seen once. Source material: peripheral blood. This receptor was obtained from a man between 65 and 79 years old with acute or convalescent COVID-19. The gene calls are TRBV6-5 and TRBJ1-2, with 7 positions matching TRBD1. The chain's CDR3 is CASSLVRAGGRGYTF. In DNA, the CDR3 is TGTGCCAGCAGTCTGGTGAGGGCAGGGGGTAGGGGCTACACCTTC.